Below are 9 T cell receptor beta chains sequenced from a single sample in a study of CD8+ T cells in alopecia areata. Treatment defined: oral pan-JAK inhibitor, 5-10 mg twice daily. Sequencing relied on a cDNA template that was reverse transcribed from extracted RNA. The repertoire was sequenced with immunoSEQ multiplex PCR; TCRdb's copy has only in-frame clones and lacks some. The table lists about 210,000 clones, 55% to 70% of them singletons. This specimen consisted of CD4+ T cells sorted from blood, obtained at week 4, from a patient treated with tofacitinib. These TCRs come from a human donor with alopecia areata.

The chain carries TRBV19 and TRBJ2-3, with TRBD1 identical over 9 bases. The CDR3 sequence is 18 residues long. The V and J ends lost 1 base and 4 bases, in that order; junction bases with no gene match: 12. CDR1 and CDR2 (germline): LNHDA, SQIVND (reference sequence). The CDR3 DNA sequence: TGTGCCAGTAGTATAGGAGGGACAGGGAAGGGGAGGCCAGATACGCAGTATTTT. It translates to CASSIGGTGKGRPDTQYF. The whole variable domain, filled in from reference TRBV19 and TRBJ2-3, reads DGGITQSPKYLFRKEGQNVTLSCEQNLNHDAMYWYRQDPGQGLRLIYYSQIVNDFQKGDIAEGYSVSREKKESFPLTVTSAQKNPTAFYLCASSIGGTGKGRPDTQYFGPGTRLTVL.

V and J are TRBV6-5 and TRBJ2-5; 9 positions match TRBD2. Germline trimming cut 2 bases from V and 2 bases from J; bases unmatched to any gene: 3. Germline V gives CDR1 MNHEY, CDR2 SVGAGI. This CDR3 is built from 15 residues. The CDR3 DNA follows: TGTGCCAGCAGTTACGAGCGGGGGGTACAAGAGACCCAGTACTTC. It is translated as CASSYERGVQETQYF.

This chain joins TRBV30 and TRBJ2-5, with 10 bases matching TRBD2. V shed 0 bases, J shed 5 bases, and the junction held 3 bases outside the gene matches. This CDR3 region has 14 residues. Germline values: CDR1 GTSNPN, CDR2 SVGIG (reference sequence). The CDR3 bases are TGTGCCTGGAGTGTAGCGGGGGGGCGGGAGACCCAGTACTTC. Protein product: CAWSVAGGRETQYF. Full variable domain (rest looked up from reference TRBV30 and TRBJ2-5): SQTIHQWPATLVQPVGSPLSLECTVEGTSNPNLYWYRQAAGRGLQLLFYSVGIGQISSEVPQNLSASRPQDRQFILSSKKLLLSDSGFYLCAWSVAGGRETQYFGPGTRLLVL.

CDR3 in amino acids: CASSLGGTFGYTF. The DNA of the CDR3 is TGTGCCAGCAGCTTGGGGGGGACCTTTGGCTACACCTTC. The chain combines TRBV5-4 with TRBJ1-2, with a weak D call TRBD1 (5 bases). V lost 0 bases, J lost 7 bases, and 10 bases lay in between. This CDR3 comprises 13 residues. CDR1 and CDR2 (germline): SGHNT, YYREEE (reference sequence).

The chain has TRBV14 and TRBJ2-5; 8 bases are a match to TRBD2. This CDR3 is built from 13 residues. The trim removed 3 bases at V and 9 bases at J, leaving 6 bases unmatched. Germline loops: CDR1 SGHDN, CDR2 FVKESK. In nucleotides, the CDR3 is TGTGCCAGCAGCCAGACCGGGGGGGAGGCCCAGTACTTC. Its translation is CASSQTGGEAQYF.

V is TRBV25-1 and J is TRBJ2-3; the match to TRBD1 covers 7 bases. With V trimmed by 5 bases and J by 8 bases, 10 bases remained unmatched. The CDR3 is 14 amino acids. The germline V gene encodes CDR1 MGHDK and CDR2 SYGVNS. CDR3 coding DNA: TGTGCCAGCAGTATCCCCGGACAGGTCGTTACGCAGTATTTT. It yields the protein CASSIPGQVVTQYF. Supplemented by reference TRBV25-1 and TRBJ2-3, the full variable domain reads EADIYQTPRYLVIGTGKKITLECSQTMGHDKMYWYQQDPGMELHLIHYSYGVNSTEKGDLSSESTVSRIRTEHFPLTLESARPSHTSQYLCASSIPGQVVTQYFGPGTRLTVL.

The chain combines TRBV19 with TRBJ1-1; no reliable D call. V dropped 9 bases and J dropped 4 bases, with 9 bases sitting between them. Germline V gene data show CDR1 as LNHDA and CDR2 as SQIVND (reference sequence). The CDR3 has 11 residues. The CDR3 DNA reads TGTGCCAGCCTTCAAAGCACTGAAGCTTTCTTT. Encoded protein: CASLQSTEAFF.

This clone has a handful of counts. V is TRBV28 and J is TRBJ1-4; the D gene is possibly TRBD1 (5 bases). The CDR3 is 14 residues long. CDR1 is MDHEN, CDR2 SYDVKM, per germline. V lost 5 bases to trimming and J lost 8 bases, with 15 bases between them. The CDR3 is CASSETRVGEKLFF. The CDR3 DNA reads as TGTGCCAGCAGTGAAACCAGGGTGGGGGAAAAACTGTTTTTT.

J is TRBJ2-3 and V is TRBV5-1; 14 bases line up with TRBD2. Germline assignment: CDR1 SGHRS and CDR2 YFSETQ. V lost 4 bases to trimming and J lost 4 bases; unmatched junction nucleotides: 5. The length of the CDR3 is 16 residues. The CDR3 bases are TGCGCCAGCAGCCTCCGGACTAGCGGGGGGCCAGATACGCAGTATTTT. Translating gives CASSLRTSGGPDTQYF. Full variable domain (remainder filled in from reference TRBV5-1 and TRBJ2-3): KAGVTQTPRYLIKTRGQQVTLSCSPISGHRSVSWYQQTPGQGLQFLFEYFSETQRNKGNFPGRFSGRQFSNSRSEMNVSTLELGDSALYLCASSLRTSGGPDTQYFGPGTRLTVL.